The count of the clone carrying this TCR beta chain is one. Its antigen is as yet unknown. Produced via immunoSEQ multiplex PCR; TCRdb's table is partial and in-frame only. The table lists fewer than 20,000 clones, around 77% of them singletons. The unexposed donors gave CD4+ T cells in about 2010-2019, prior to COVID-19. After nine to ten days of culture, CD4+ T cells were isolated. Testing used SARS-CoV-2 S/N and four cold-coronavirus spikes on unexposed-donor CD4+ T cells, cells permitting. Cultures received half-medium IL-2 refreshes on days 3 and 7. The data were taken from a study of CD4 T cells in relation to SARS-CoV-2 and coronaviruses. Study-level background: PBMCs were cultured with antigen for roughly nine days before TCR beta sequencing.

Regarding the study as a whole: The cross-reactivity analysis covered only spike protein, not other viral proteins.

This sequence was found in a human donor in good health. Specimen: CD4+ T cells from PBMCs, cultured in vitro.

CDR3 sequence: CASSRGGLAALGNEQFF. CDR3 DNA: TGCGCCAGCAGCAGAGGAGGACTAGCGGCTTTAGGGAATGAGCAGTTCTTC. V usage is TRBV4-1 and J usage is TRBJ2-1, with TRBD2 matching 10 bases. The CDR3 runs to 17 residues. Germline-derived CDR1 and CDR2 are MGHRA and YSYEKL. Trimming at V came to 5 bases and at J to 7 bases, leaving 14 bases not matched to a gene.